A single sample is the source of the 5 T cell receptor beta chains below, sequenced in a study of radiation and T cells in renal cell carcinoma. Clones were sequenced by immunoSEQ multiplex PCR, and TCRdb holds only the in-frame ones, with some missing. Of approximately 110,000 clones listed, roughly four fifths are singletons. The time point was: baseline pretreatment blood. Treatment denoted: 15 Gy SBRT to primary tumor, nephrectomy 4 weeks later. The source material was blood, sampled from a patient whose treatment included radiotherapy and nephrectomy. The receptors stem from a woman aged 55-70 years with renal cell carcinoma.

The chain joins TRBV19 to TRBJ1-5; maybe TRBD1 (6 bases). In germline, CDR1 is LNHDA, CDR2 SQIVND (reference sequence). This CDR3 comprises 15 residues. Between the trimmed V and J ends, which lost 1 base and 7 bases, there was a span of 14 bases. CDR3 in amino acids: CASSIASRGSQPQHF. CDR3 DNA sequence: TGTGCCAGTAGTATAGCCAGCAGGGGAAGCCAGCCCCAGCATTTT.

CDR3 nucleotides: TGTGCCGCCCAAGGACGGTATAGCAATCAGCCCCAGCATTTT. It codes for CAAQGRYSNQPQHF. The chain couples TRBV6-1 to TRBJ1-5, with D hard to call. Germline loops: CDR1 MNHNS, CDR2 SASEGT. V was shortened by 11 bases and J by 0 bases, with 14 bases between the two germline ends. The CDR3 runs to 14 residues.

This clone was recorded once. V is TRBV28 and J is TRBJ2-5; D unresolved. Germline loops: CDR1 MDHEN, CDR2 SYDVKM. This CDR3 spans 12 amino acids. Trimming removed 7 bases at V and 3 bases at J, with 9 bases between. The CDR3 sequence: CASMEGKETQYF. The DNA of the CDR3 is TGTGCCAGCATGGAAGGGAAAGAGACCCAGTACTTC.

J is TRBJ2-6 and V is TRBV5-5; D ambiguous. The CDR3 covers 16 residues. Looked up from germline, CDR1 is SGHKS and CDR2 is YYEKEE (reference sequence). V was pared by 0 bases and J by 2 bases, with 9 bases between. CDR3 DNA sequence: TGTGCCAGCAGCTTGGAGGTGGTAGCTGGGGCCAACGTCCTGACTTTC. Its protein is CASSLEVVAGANVLTF.

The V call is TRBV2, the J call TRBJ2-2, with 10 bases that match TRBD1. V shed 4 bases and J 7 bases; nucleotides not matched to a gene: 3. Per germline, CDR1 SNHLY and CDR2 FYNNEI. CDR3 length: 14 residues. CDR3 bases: TGTGCCAGCAGTGGACAGGGGGCCGGCGGGGAGCTGTTTTTT. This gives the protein CASSGQGAGGELFF.